The next 26 T cell receptor beta chains were all read from a single sample in a study of cytomegalovirus exposure and HLA in healthy donors. 60 Vbeta and 13 Jbeta primers were used in PCR. Only in-frame clones appear in the TCRdb table, and some are missing; sequencing was by immunoSEQ multiplex PCR. The table has about 160,000 clones, around four fifths seen once. Sequenced sample: PBMCs. These receptors all come from a female donor in good health and CMV-seronegative.

Only a few counts were recorded for this clone. This chain joins TRBV9 and TRBJ2-3; D is undetermined. The germline CDR1 and CDR2 sequences are SGDLS and YYNGEE. CDR3 length: 14 amino acids. V lost 3 bases, J lost 2 bases, and 10 bases lay in between. The CDR3 loop is CASSALLNTDTQYF. The CDR3 nucleotides read TGTGCCAGCAGCGCGCTACTAAACACAGATACGCAGTATTTT. The whole variable domain, filled in from reference TRBV9 and TRBJ2-3, reads DSGVTQTPKHLITATGQRVTLRCSPRSGDLSVYWYQQSLDQGLQFLIQYYNGEERAKGNILERFSAQQFPDLHSELNLSSLELGDSALYFCASSALLNTDTQYFGPGTRLTVL.

This clone has a handful of counts. The V and J genes are TRBV2 and TRBJ1-4; TRBD1 matches 9 bases. With 5 bases clipped from V and 6 bases from J, the junction kept 7 bases outside the gene matches. The V gene's germline CDR1 is SNHLY and CDR2 FYNNEI. The CDR3 is made up of 15 amino acids. DNA for the CDR3: TGTGCCAGCAGTCAGCAGGGACAGGGCGATGAAAAACTGTTTTTT. It yields the protein CASSQQGQGDEKLFF.

This chain links TRBV5-4 with TRBJ2-5; maybe TRBD2 (5 bases). The length of the CDR3 is 14 residues. The V end lost 3 bases, the J end lost 1 base, and 10 bases lay between the germline ends. Germline V gene data show CDR1 as SGHNT and CDR2 as YYREEE (reference sequence). This chain's CDR3 is CASSSKLGQETQYF. The CDR3 region has the DNA TGTGCCAGCAGCTCCAAACTAGGCCAAGAGACCCAGTACTTC.

The chain couples TRBV5-4 to TRBJ1-4, with D tentatively TRBD1 (6 bases). This CDR3 comprises 14 residues. V lost 4 bases, J lost 8 bases, and 15 bases lay in between. Per the germline V gene, CDR1 is SGHNT and CDR2 is YYREEE (reference sequence). The chain's CDR3 is CASSPRAGEEKLFF. For the CDR3, the DNA is TGTGCCAGCAGCCCCAGGGCAGGGGAGGAAAAACTGTTTTTT.

J is TRBJ2-3 and V is TRBV7-2; no firm D call. In germline, CDR1 is SGHTA, CDR2 FQGNSA. The CDR3 extends over 16 amino acids. V lost 2 bases and J lost 0, with 12 bases in between. DNA of the CDR3: TGTGCCAGCAGCTTAATCACCGGGTCTAGCACAGATACGCAGTATTTT. Protein sequence: CASSLITGSSTDTQYF. Supplemented by reference TRBV7-2 and TRBJ2-3, the full variable domain reads GAGVSQSPSNKVTEKGKDVELRCDPISGHTALYWYRQSLGQGLEFLIYFQGNSAPDKSGLPSDRFSAERTGGSVSTLTIQRTQQEDSAVYLCASSLITGSSTDTQYFGPGTRLTVL.

This rearrangement joins TRBV5-1 to TRBJ2-7; TRBD2 agrees at 12 bases. V lost 0 bases to trimming and J lost 5 bases; unmatched junction nucleotides: 9. The CDR3 extends over 17 amino acids. Germline CDR1 and CDR2: SGHRS and YFSETQ. The CDR3 is CASSLVPSGGGTDEQYF. Written as DNA, the CDR3 is TGCGCCAGCAGCTTGGTCCCTAGCGGGGGGGGTACCGACGAGCAGTACTTC.

The chain links TRBV19 to TRBJ1-2, with D maybe TRBD1 (5 bases). Germline V gene data show CDR1 as LNHDA and CDR2 as SQIVND (reference sequence). CDR3 size: 14 residues. Deletions cut 9 bases from V and 7 bases from J, with 21 bases between. The chain's CDR3 is CASAPRERVGGYTF. The CDR3 DNA sequence: TGTGCCAGCGCCCCCAGGGAACGGGTGGGTGGCTACACCTTC.

V usage is TRBV9 and J usage is TRBJ2-3; TRBD2 matches 10 bases. The germline CDR1 and CDR2 sequences are SGDLS and YYNGEE. V shed 3 bases and J 0 bases; nucleotides not matched to a gene: 7. The CDR3 covers 17 residues. CDR3: CASSAQLAGYSTDTQYF. The CDR3 region has the DNA TGTGCCAGCAGCGCTCAACTAGCGGGATATAGCACAGATACGCAGTATTTT.

The genes are TRBV11-1 and TRBJ2-1; TRBD2 is a possible D gene (6 bases). Trimming left V 0 bases short and J 0 bases short, with 15 bases between. The CDR3 totals 18 residues. From germline, CDR1 is SGHAT and CDR2 FQDESV (reference sequence). In nucleotides, the CDR3 is TGTGCCAGCAGCTTAGCGCGGGGCGGTATTGGCTCCTACAATGAGCAGTTCTTC. It yields the protein CASSLARGGIGSYNEQFF.

The CDR3, as DNA: TGTGCCAGCAGCTTGGCTGCGAGCACAGATACGCAGTATTTT. It translates to CASSLAASTDTQYF. The chain uses TRBV5-8 and TRBJ2-3; D not certain. Looked up from germline, CDR1 is SGHTS and CDR2 is YDEGEE. The V end was cut by 0 bases, the J end by 0 bases, with 5 bases between. There are 14 residues in the CDR3.

The chain employs TRBV7-2 and TRBJ1-2; TRBD1 might be the D (6 bases). Trimming shortened V by 0 bases and J by 8 bases, and 19 bases separated the two germline ends. Germline CDR1 reads SGHTA; CDR2 reads FQGNSA. The CDR3 consists of 16 residues. This CDR3 is CASSLARGAVAGGYTF. The CDR3 region has the DNA TGTGCCAGCAGCTTAGCACGGGGGGCGGTGGCGGGAGGCTACACCTTC.

The V call is TRBV5-1, the J call TRBJ2-1, with D hard to call. CDR3 length: 14 residues. CDR1 and CDR2 (germline): SGHRS, YFSETQ. V lost 1 base and J 2 bases, leaving 7 bases between the germline ends. The chain's CDR3 is CASSLSRAYNEQFF. CDR3 nucleotide sequence: TGCGCCAGCAGCTTGTCCCGGGCCTACAATGAGCAGTTCTTC. The variable domain in full, completed from reference TRBV5-1 and TRBJ2-1, reads KAGVTQTPRYLIKTRGQQVTLSCSPISGHRSVSWYQQTPGQGLQFLFEYFSETQRNKGNFPGRFSGRQFSNSRSEMNVSTLELGDSALYLCASSLSRAYNEQFFGPGTRLTVL.

The J gene is TRBJ2-7, the V gene TRBV30; 9 bases fit TRBD1. CDR1 and CDR2 from the germline V gene are GTSNPN and SVGIG (reference sequence). This CDR3 spans 16 amino acids. V shed 6 bases, J shed 0 bases, and the junction held 12 bases outside the gene matches. The CDR3 region is CACSTGGARSSYEQYF. In DNA form, the CDR3 reads TGTGCCTGTTCAACAGGGGGCGCGCGAAGCTCCTACGAGCAGTACTTC.

The rearrangement joins TRBV27 to TRBJ2-3; D possibly corresponds to TRBD2 (5 bases). CDR3 length: 17 residues. Between the trimmed V and J ends, which lost 1 base and 6 bases, there was a span of 20 bases. Germline CDR1 is MNHEY and CDR2 is SMNVEV (reference sequence). The CDR3 is CASSLLEAAPRVDTQYF. The CDR3 nucleotides read TGTGCCAGCAGTTTATTAGAAGCGGCGCCCCGGGTGGATACGCAGTATTTT.

This clone was detected once. The rearrangement uses TRBV7-3 and TRBJ2-7; possible D gene TRBD1, 6 bases. CDR3 size: 15 residues. CDR1 is SGHTA and CDR2 is FQGTGA in the germline V gene. Trimming took off 1 base at V and 0 bases at J, with 10 bases between the two ends. CDR3 nucleotide sequence: TGTGCCAGCAGCTTAAATGGACAGCCCTCCTACGAGCAGTACTTC. Amino acid sequence: CASSLNGQPSYEQYF.

A single count supports this clone. V gene TRBV30 combines with J gene TRBJ2-2; 7 nucleotides agree with TRBD2. The trim removed 4 bases at V and 5 bases at J, leaving 10 bases unmatched. The CDR3 extends over 15 amino acids. Germline V gives CDR1 GTSNPN, CDR2 SVGIG (reference sequence). The CDR3 reads CAWNPAGEGTGELFF. For the CDR3, the DNA is TGTGCCTGGAACCCTGCGGGAGAGGGAACCGGGGAGCTGTTTTTT.

The genes are TRBV5-8 and TRBJ1-1, with 8 positions matching TRBD1. Losses at the gene ends were 4 bases for V and 4 bases for J; bases not matched to a gene: 12. Germline V gives CDR1 SGHTS, CDR2 YDEGEE. This CDR3 comprises 16 residues. The CDR3 spells CASSGGTGWRGTEAFF. The CDR3 DNA reads TGTGCCAGCAGCGGGGGGACAGGATGGAGGGGCACTGAAGCTTTCTTT.

The rearrangement joins TRBV4-2 to TRBJ1-1; 9 bases agree with TRBD1. The CDR3 runs to 15 residues. The V gene's germline CDR1 is LGHNA and CDR2 YNFKEQ. Losses at the gene ends were 1 base for V and 8 bases for J; bases not matched to a gene: 8. Here the CDR3 DNA reads TGTGCCAGCAGCCAAGGGGACAGGGTAGGGGACGAAGCTTTCTTT. This encodes CASSQGDRVGDEAFF.

This clone showed up just a few times. The genes are TRBV6-1 and TRBJ2-1; TRBD1 aligns across 10 bases. With V trimmed by 9 bases and J by 7 bases, 9 bases remained unmatched. The V gene's germline CDR1 is MNHNS and CDR2 SASEGT. The CDR3 has 14 residues. CDR3 amino acids: CASTGTGVRNEQFF. CDR3 coding DNA: TGTGCCAGTACCGGGACAGGGGTCCGGAATGAGCAGTTCTTC.

The chain joins TRBV2 to TRBJ2-3; 7 nucleotides line up with TRBD2. CDR3 length: 14 amino acids. V was clipped by 2 bases and J by 2 bases; unmatched bases: 1. The germline V gene encodes CDR1 SNHLY and CDR2 FYNNEI. The CDR3 DNA reads TGTGCCAGCAGTGAACTAGCGGTCACAGATACGCAGTATTTT. This sequence encodes CASSELAVTDTQYF.

Only one count was recorded for this clone. The V call is TRBV11-2, the J call TRBJ1-1, with D unclear. The germline CDR1 and CDR2 sequences are SGHAT and FQNNGV. V lost 2 bases and J lost 10, with 14 bases in between. CDR3 length equals 13 residues. CDR3 bases: TGTGCCAGCAGCTTATTGCCCGGTGAGGGAGCTTTCTTT. Protein: CASSLLPGEGAFF.

The chain links TRBV29-1 to TRBJ1-5; D is uncertain. This CDR3 contains 13 residues. Trimming pared 4 bases from V and 0 bases from J, leaving 7 bases between. The germline V gene encodes CDR1 SQVTM and CDR2 ANQGSEA. CDR3: CSVVESSNQPQHF. The CDR3 DNA sequence: TGCAGCGTTGTCGAGAGTAGCAATCAGCCCCAGCATTTT.

This chain links TRBV15 with TRBJ1-3; no clear D. V was clipped by 4 bases and J by 0 bases, with 16 bases between them. The CDR3 spans 17 residues. CDR1 is LNHNV and CDR2 is YYDKDF in the germline V gene (reference sequence). The CDR3 sequence: CATSTTTRGSSGNTIYF. The CDR3, as DNA: TGTGCCACCAGCACTACAACCCGAGGGAGCTCTGGAAACACCATATATTTT. Drawing the rest from reference TRBV15 and TRBJ1-3, the complete variable domain is DAMVIQNPRYQVTQFGKPVTLSCSQTLNHNVMYWYQQKSSQAPKLLFHYYDKDFNNEADTPDNFQSRRPNTSFCFLDIRSPGLGDTAMYLCATSTTTRGSSGNTIYFGEGSWLTVV.

The chain couples TRBV5-1 to TRBJ1-1, with 7 bases fitting TRBD1. V dropped 7 bases and J dropped 8; count of bases not matched to a gene: 8. This CDR3 is built from 12 residues. CDR1 SGHRS and CDR2 YFSETQ come from the germline V gene. The CDR3 DNA reads as TGCGCCAGCGGGACAGACCCAGGGGAAGCTTTCTTT. This sequence encodes CASGTDPGEAFF.

The genes are TRBV6-6 and TRBJ1-1; D possibly corresponds to TRBD1 (5 bases). Germline V lookup: CDR1 MNHNY, CDR2 SVGAGI (reference sequence). V lost 3 bases to trimming and J lost 1 base, with 12 bases between them. This CDR3 has 15 residues. DNA of the CDR3: TGTGCCAGCAGTTATTATCAGGGTCAGAACACTGAAGCTTTCTTT. Translation: CASSYYQGQNTEAFF.

The count of this clone is one. The V gene is TRBV5-1, the J gene TRBJ2-1; 8 bases align to TRBD2. With 4 bases clipped from V and 5 bases from J, the junction kept 20 bases outside the gene matches. CDR1 is SGHRS, CDR2 YFSETQ, per germline. This CDR3 comprises 19 residues. CDR3 DNA: TGCGCCAGCAGCCCAGAAGGAGCGGGAGTGAGTGGGTGGCACAATGAGCAGTTCTTC. It codes for CASSPEGAGVSGWHNEQFF.